The 14 T cell receptor beta chains below all came from one sample that was sequenced in a study of T cell repertoires in cytomegalovirus infection. TCRdb re-called the reads through MiXCR, storing one row per CDR3 protein. The table lists 150,000 to 200,000 distinct CDR3 sequences, approximately 15% of them singletons. The sample taken for sequencing was PBMCs. The receptors were sampled from a human donor in good health (CMV status not recorded). Some clones in this sample may be carry-over from other donors' samples.

This clonotype occurred many times. The chain combines TRBV28 with TRBJ2-7; TRBD2 agrees at 10 bases. Germline trimming cut 6 bases from V and 0 bases from J; bases unmatched to any gene: 5. CDR1 is MDHEN, CDR2 SYDVKM, per germline. CDR3 length equals 15 residues. The CDR3, as DNA: TGTGCCAGCAGACTAACTAGCGGGGCCTCCTACGAGCAGTACTTC. Amino acids: CASRLTSGASYEQYF.

The rearrangement uses TRBV25-1 and TRBJ2-7; tentatively, D is TRBD1 (5 bases). Trimming removed 8 bases at V and 4 bases at J, with 12 bases between. CDR1 is MGHDK and CDR2 is SYGVNS in the germline V gene. This CDR3 has 12 residues. CDR3 sequence: CASQGTLYEQYF. In DNA form, the CDR3 reads TGTGCCAGCCAGGGAACTTTATACGAGCAGTACTTC.

V usage is TRBV7-6 and J usage is TRBJ1-2, with a weak D call TRBD1 (5 bases). Germline CDR1 is SGHVS and CDR2 is FNYEAQ. The CDR3 consists of 14 residues. Trimming shortened V by 5 bases and J by 0 bases, and 10 bases separated the two germline ends. DNA for the CDR3: TGTGCCAGCAGCCTCCCGGGGGCTAACTATGGCTACACCTTC. Translating gives CASSLPGANYGYTF.

The chain couples TRBV9 to TRBJ2-5; 7 nucleotides align to TRBD1. The CDR3 totals 15 residues. Losses at the gene ends were 4 bases for V and 1 base for J; bases not matched to a gene: 7. Looked up from germline, CDR1 is SGDLS and CDR2 is YYNGEE. This CDR3 reads CASSPKAGGQETQYF. The CDR3 DNA reads TGTGCCAGCAGCCCTAAGGCAGGGGGCCAAGAGACCCAGTACTTC.

This clonotype was counted at least ten times. In DNA form, the CDR3 reads TGTGCCAGCAGCCCCGGCGGGGGCGGGATTCCCGATACGCAGTATTTT. This codes for CASSPGGGGIPDTQYF. The chain employs TRBV7-3 and TRBJ2-3, with TRBD2 as a possible D gene (7 bases). The ends were cut back, 5 bases at V and 6 bases at J, with 21 bases in the middle. The CDR3 covers 16 residues. The V gene's germline CDR1 is SGHTA and CDR2 FQGTGA.

The chain is built from TRBV28 and TRBJ2-2; 8 positions match TRBD2. The CDR3 is made up of 14 amino acids. Trimming at V came to 6 bases and at J to 5 bases, leaving 5 bases not matched to a gene. Germline CDR1 MDHEN, CDR2 SYDVKM. CDR3 sequence: CASRREAGTGELFF. DNA of the CDR3: TGTGCCAGCAGGCGGGAGGCGGGAACCGGGGAGCTGTTTTTT.

There are a few counts of this clonotype. This chain connects TRBV28 to TRBJ1-2, with 9 bases lining up with TRBD1. Germline V lookup: CDR1 MDHEN, CDR2 SYDVKM. The CDR3 is 14 amino acids. Germline trimming cut 7 bases from V and 7 bases from J; bases unmatched to any gene: 10. The CDR3 region is CASTYGTGTSGYTF. Here the CDR3 DNA reads TGTGCCAGCACCTACGGGACAGGGACTTCTGGCTACACCTTC.

The chain combines TRBV23-1 with TRBJ2-1, with D possibly TRBD2 on 5 matching bases. TRBV23-1 falls under the ORF class, with uncertain function. V dropped 4 bases and J dropped 0 bases, with 10 bases sitting between them. This CDR3 is built from 15 residues. The DNA for the CDR3 is TGCGCCAGCAGTCGCGCGGGTCCCTCCTACAATGAGCAGTTCTTC. Its translation is CASSRAGPSYNEQFF.

This clonotype appeared many times. The chain uses TRBV24-1 and TRBJ2-5, with 7 nucleotides matching TRBD2. V gave up 3 bases and J gave up 1 base; unmatched junction bases: 7. CDR1 and CDR2 (germline): KGHDR, SFDVKD. This CDR3 spans 16 amino acids. The DNA of the CDR3 is TGTGCCACCAGTGATAGAAAGCGGGGAGCCCAAGAGACCCAGTACTTC. Its protein product is CATSDRKRGAQETQYF.

This clonotype has just a few counts. The chain has TRBV29-1 and TRBJ1-2; D gene unclear. Germline CDR1 and CDR2: SQVTM and ANQGSEA. The CDR3 sequence is 15 residues long. Trimming stripped 0 bases from V and 2 bases from J, with 13 bases between. The CDR3 sequence: CSVEEQRQPNYGYTF. CDR3 in DNA: TGCAGCGTTGAAGAACAAAGGCAGCCCAACTATGGCTACACCTTC.

This clonotype was counted only a few times. V gene TRBV12-5 combines with J gene TRBJ2-7, with D hard to call. The V gene's germline CDR1 is LGHNT and CDR2 FRNRAP. The CDR3 sequence is 13 residues long. The V and J ends lost 1 base and 2 bases respectively, with 6 bases between them. In DNA form, the CDR3 reads TGTGCTAGTGGTTTGGGACTCGCCTACGAGCAGTACTTC. The encoded protein is CASGLGLAYEQYF.

This clonotype was picked up a small number of times. This rearrangement joins TRBV10-3 to TRBJ2-1; a possible D gene is TRBD1 (8 bases). V was clipped by 9 bases and J by 2 bases, with 11 bases between them. Germline V lookup: CDR1 ENHRY, CDR2 SYGVKD. The CDR3 spans 13 residues. CDR3 protein: CAITGGAYNEQFF. In nucleotides, the CDR3 is TGTGCCATTACAGGGGGGGCCTACAATGAGCAGTTCTTC.

This clonotype has ten or more counts. This sequence joins TRBV7-9 and TRBJ2-1; D is uncertain. CDR1 and CDR2 from the germline V gene are SEHNR and FQNEAQ (reference sequence). The CDR3 totals 14 residues. The V end was cut by 1 base, the J end by 1 base, with 5 bases between. The CDR3 reads CASSLDNSYNEQFF. CDR3 DNA sequence: TGTGCCAGCAGCTTAGATAATTCCTACAATGAGCAGTTCTTC. The complete variable domain, with remaining parts taken from reference TRBV7-9 and TRBJ2-1, reads DTGVSQNPRHKITKRGQNVTFRCDPISEHNRLYWYRQTLGQGPEFLTYFQNEAQLEKSRLLSDRFSAERPKGSFSTLEIQRTEQGDSAMYLCASSLDNSYNEQFFGPGTRLTVL.

This clonotype came up many times. The CDR3 here is CAAAVGNTIYF. The CDR3 nucleotides are TGTGCGGCGGCAGTCGGAAACACCATATATTTT. The chain combines TRBV28 with TRBJ1-3; D is unclear. The CDR3 length is 11 residues. Germline CDR1 reads MDHEN; CDR2 reads SYDVKM.